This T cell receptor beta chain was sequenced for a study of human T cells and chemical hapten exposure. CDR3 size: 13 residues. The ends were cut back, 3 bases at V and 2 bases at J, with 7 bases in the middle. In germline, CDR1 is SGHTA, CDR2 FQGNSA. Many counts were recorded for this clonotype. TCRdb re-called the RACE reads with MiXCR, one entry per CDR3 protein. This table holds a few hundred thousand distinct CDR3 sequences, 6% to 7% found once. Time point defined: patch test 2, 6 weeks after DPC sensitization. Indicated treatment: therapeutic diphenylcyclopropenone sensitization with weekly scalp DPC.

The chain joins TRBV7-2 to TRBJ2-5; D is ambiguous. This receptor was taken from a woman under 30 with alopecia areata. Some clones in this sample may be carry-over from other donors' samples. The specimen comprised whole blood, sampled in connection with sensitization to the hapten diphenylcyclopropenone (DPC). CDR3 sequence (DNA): TGTGCCAGCAGCTTTTACTTGCAAGAGACCCAGTACTTC. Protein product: CASSFYLQETQYF.